The rows below give T cell receptor beta chains drawn from one sample of a study of cytotoxic CD8 clonotypes in ibrutinib-treated CLL. Sequencing was performed with immunoSEQ multiplex PCR; in TCRdb, only in-frame clones are kept and a portion is missing. The data contain approximately 130,000 clones, around four fifths of them singletons. The specimen comprised PBMCs, sampled after 24 months of ibrutinib treatment. These receptors all stem from a human donor with chronic lymphocytic leukemia. Both conserved end residues are trimmed from each CDR3.

>TRBV9
ASSVGGGPFETQY
>TRBV7-9
ASSLAQGLGTEAF
>TRBV7-9
ASSLATGGETQY
>TRBV10-1
ASSTGQSNNEQF
>TRBV6-6
ASTPSGRGTDTQY
>TRBV18
ASSPAENYGYT
>TRBV15
ATSGRPPKMEKLF
>TRBV25-1
ASSSDMPPYEQY
>TRBV7-6
ASSSGTGGEQY
>TRBV30
AWKAGLMVDYNSPLH
>TRBV5-5
ASSLAGQGAGEQY
>TRBV6-5
ASGPGTSTTGAQY
>TRBV7-9
ASIWMNTEAF
>TRBV7-2
ASSLATGRLTDTQY
>TRBV6-4
ASSDRGGGRTISLAKNIQY
>TRBV28
ASTQGSGTEAF
>TRBV7-2
ASSFREADTQY
>TRBV18
ASSPRLAGSSYNEQF
>TRBV19
ASSVMGLNYGYT
>TRBV14
ASSQESIAKNIQY
>TRBV6-5
ASRSTGVYGYT
>TRBV6-5
ASSSDTGPGEKLF
>TRBV5-1
ASSLGPSGALTDTQY
>TRBV6-5
ASTRGIQSSEQY
>TRBV4-1
ASSQLETQETQY
>TRBV5-1
ASSTTGQGVANTGELF
>TRBV5-1
ASSWDRGTEQY
>TRBV6-1
ASSSWDRPYEQY
>TRBV11-3
ASSLGLAGLTDTQY
>TRBV10-3
AISERPGQGAGTDTQY
>TRBV7-2
ASKVGDVRETQY
>TRBV6-6
ASSYSSVPGNTIY
>TRBV9
ASSVAGAGYTDTQY
>TRBV10-3
AISEQDTGELF
>TRBV5-5
ASSLDRGGEKLF
>TRBV7-3
ASSHGQGETDTQY
>TRBV27
ASSPGGAGGINEKLF
>TRBV5-6
ASSLEGGEQF
>TRBV9
ASSESINEKLF
>TRBV5-1
ASSLQIQETQY
>TRBV7-9
ASSPTIQMERGETQY
>TRBV5-4
ASSSAATGGRRQNTIY
>TRBV7-2
ASSPTSGGQETQY
>TRBV5-4
ASSLGGTRTNYGYT
>TRBV7-2
ASSSQDQFFYEQY
>TRBV5-1
ASSLTDRGRETQY
>TRBV5-5
ASSPRQKSYNEQF
>TRBV6-5
ASSWYSNQPQH
>TRBV27
ASRAGRNMNTEAF
>TRBV5-4
ASSSTPGGWETQY
>TRBV10-2
ASKEGPAGPDTQY